This T cell receptor beta chain was sequenced in a study of T cell responses to AZD1222 COVID-19 vaccine. Whole-study findings and limits: Unmutated variant regions are reportedly targeted by nearly half of spike-specific TCRs.

TCRdb's table, derived via immunoSEQ multiplex PCR, lists solely in-frame clones and lacks some. Counted here are tens of thousands of clones, 70% to 90% occurring once; the ten biggest clones make up less than 5%. On this clone itself: The antigen remains unidentified.

It was second doses at about 4 or about 12 weeks that were pooled. CDR3 size: 15 residues. Germline V gene sequence: CDR1 SGHRS, CDR2 YFSETQ. V dropped 0 bases and J dropped 4 bases, with 13 bases sitting between them. The receptor's source is an adult who received the AZD1222 COVID-19 vaccine. This chain joins TRBV5-1 and TRBJ1-2, with no clear D. Sequencing used peripheral blood, obtained 28 days after the second AZD1222 dose. Here the CDR3 reads CASSLGGYLTYGYTF. DNA for the CDR3: TGCGCCAGCAGCTTGGGTGGTTACCTAACCTATGGCTACACCTTC.